This T cell receptor beta chain is drawn from a study of long-term antiretroviral therapy in people with HIV. Version v3.0 of the immunoSEQ assay ran at survey level. Only in-frame clones appear in the TCRdb table, and some are missing; sequencing was by immunoSEQ multiplex PCR. The sample has about 11,000 clones; around four fifths are singletons. Relative to its sample, this clone is medium-sized. The CDR3 has 11 amino acids. The V and J ends lost 0 bases and 5 bases respectively, with 4 bases between them. Germline-derived CDR1 and CDR2 are DFQATT and SNEGSKA (reference sequence). This TCR was sampled from a man in his fifties or sixties with HIV. This chain connects TRBV20-1 to TRBJ2-5; no clear D gene. The sample here was unsorted PBMCs, taken 7 to 7.5 years after starting antiretroviral therapy. CDR3 in DNA: TGCAGTGCTAGAGATCGGGAGACCCAGTACTTC. It yields the protein CSARDRETQYF.